These 25 T cell receptor beta chains originate from one sample sequenced in a study of blood T cell repertoires in COVID-19. Assay: immunoSEQ multiplex PCR; the TCRdb copy retains only in-frame clones and omits some. This table holds more than 200,000 clones, approximately 80% found once. What was sequenced was peripheral blood. All receptors derive from a man between 60 and 75 years old with acute or convalescent COVID-19.

CDR3 sequence: CASSFISGLSPYNEQFF. DNA of the CDR3: TGTGCCAGCAGTTTTATTAGCGGGCTATCCCCCTACAATGAGCAGTTCTTC. The chain is built from TRBV28 and TRBJ2-1; 7 bases align to TRBD2. Trimming took 3 bases from V and 2 from J; bases not matched to a gene: 10. There are 17 residues in the CDR3. Germline V gives CDR1 MDHEN, CDR2 SYDVKM. The entire variable domain, with the rest obtained from reference TRBV28 and TRBJ2-1, is as follows: DVKVTQSSRYLVKRTGEKVFLECVQDMDHENMFWYRQDPGLGLRLIYFSYDVKMKEKGDIPEGYSVSREKKERFSLILESASTNQTSMYLCASSFISGLSPYNEQFFGPGTRLTVL.

The chain is built from TRBV5-1 and TRBJ2-1; 9 bases are a match to TRBD1. V gave up 3 bases and J gave up 3 bases; unmatched junction bases: 10. Germline CDR1 SGHRS, CDR2 YFSETQ. The CDR3 covers 17 residues. CDR3 sequence (DNA): TGCGCCAGCAGCTCCCGGGACAGGGAATGGGGCTACAATGAGCAGTTCTTC. As protein: CASSSRDREWGYNEQFF.

The chain links TRBV7-9 to TRBJ2-7; no firm D call. CDR1 and CDR2 from the germline V gene are SEHNR and FQNEAQ (reference sequence). The CDR3 runs 13 residues. Trimming removed 4 bases at V and 1 base at J, with 8 bases between. CDR3 DNA sequence: TGTGCCAGCAGCTCCTCAGAATCCTACGAGCAGTACTTC. It is translated as CASSSSESYEQYF. Variable domain in full (rest from reference TRBV7-9 and TRBJ2-7): DTGVSQNPRHKITKRGQNVTFRCDPISEHNRLYWYRQTLGQGPEFLTYFQNEAQLEKSRLLSDRFSAERPKGSFSTLEIQRTEQGDSAMYLCASSSSESYEQYFGPGTRLTVT.

The chain employs TRBV9 and TRBJ2-1, with 8 bases fitting TRBD2. The CDR3 covers 15 residues. The V segment lost 5 bases and the J segment 7 bases; nucleotides outside the gene matches: 11. CDR1 is SGDLS and CDR2 is YYNGEE in the germline V gene. For the CDR3, the DNA is TGTGCCAGCAGTACACTGGGGGGCGGGAGGAATGAGCAGTTCTTC. Translation: CASSTLGGGRNEQFF.

The rearrangement joins TRBV27 to TRBJ1-3; 8 nucleotides line up with TRBD1. Trimming cost V 5 bases and J 0 bases; bases outside gene matches: 15. The CDR3 runs 19 residues. Germline V CDR1 and CDR2: MNHEY, SMNVEV (reference sequence). As DNA, the CDR3 is TGTGCCAGCAGTCCCCGACAGGGGCAAACGGTGTTCTCTGGAAACACCATATATTTT. This codes for CASSPRQGQTVFSGNTIYF.

The chain couples TRBV28 to TRBJ1-5, with D possibly matching TRBD1 (6 bases). Deletions cut 3 bases from V and 1 base from J, with 19 bases between. There are 18 residues in the CDR3. Germline V CDR1 and CDR2: MDHEN, SYDVKM. The CDR3 loop is CASSFLAGAGASNQPQHF. The CDR3 bases are TGTGCCAGCAGTTTTCTAGCCGGGGCAGGGGCAAGCAATCAGCCCCAGCATTTT.

This clone was found once. The CDR3 protein is CASRRQWSTEAFF. For the CDR3, the DNA is TGTGCCAGCAGAAGACAGTGGAGCACTGAAGCTTTCTTT. This sequence joins TRBV12-3 or TRBV12-4 and TRBJ1-1; maybe TRBD1 (5 bases). V was clipped by 6 bases and J by 4 bases, with 12 bases between them. The CDR3 has 13 residues.

About this clone: An end of the junction does not agree with germline; a read error may underlie this. The chain recombines TRBV27 with TRBJ1-3, with a tentative D call TRBD1 (5 bases). The CDR3 covers 8 residues. CDR1 is MNHEY, CDR2 SMNVEV, per germline (reference sequence). The CDR3 coding sequence is TGTGCCAGCAGGTGCGACAGTTTT. Translating gives CASRCDSF.

This sequence joins TRBV19 and TRBJ2-7, with TRBD1 matching over 7 bases. CDR3 size: 15 residues. V lost 3 bases to trimming and J lost 0 bases; unmatched junction nucleotides: 5. Germline V gene sequence: CDR1 LNHDA, CDR2 SQIVND (reference sequence). The CDR3 here is CASSIRTGSSYEQYF. In nucleotides, the CDR3 is TGTGCCAGTAGTATTAGGACAGGTAGCTCCTACGAGCAGTACTTC.

In its sample, this clone was seen once. The chain joins TRBV29-1 to TRBJ1-1, with 9 bases matching TRBD1. This CDR3 has 13 residues. The ends lost 7 bases at V and 1 base at J; junction bases unmatched: 4. Germline loops: CDR1 SQVTM, CDR2 ANQGSEA. CDR3 in DNA: TGCAGCGCACAGGGGGCGTGGAACACTGAAGCTTTCTTT. This sequence encodes CSAQGAWNTEAFF.

J is TRBJ1-2 and V is TRBV28; the D gene is possibly TRBD1 (6 bases). CDR1 and CDR2 from the germline V gene are MDHEN and SYDVKM. This CDR3 is 13 amino acids long. Trimming left V 7 bases short and J 4 bases short, with 13 bases between. For the CDR3, the DNA is TGTGCCAGCACTAAGGGGGGGGGCTATGGCTACACCTTC. Translation gives CASTKGGGYGYTF.

The rearrangement uses TRBV5-6 and TRBJ1-4; D gene unclear. Trimming cost V 0 bases and J 2 bases, with 8 bases left between them. There are 15 residues in the CDR3. The V gene's germline CDR1 is SGHDT and CDR2 YYEEEE. CDR3 DNA sequence: TGTGCCAGCAGCTTGGATGGGCGCACTAATGAAAAACTGTTTTTT. Residues: CASSLDGRTNEKLFF.

The chain carries TRBV6-2 or TRBV6-3 and TRBJ2-1; 8 nucleotides agree with TRBD2. V gave up 2 bases and J gave up 6 bases; unmatched junction bases: 6. The CDR3 is 15 residues long. The germline V gene encodes CDR1 MNHEY and CDR2 SVGEGT. The CDR3 region is CASSYQRELSNEQFF. The CDR3 DNA reads TGTGCCAGCAGTTACCAGCGGGAGTTGAGCAATGAGCAGTTCTTC.

The chain employs TRBV6-2 or TRBV6-3 and TRBJ2-2, with D tentatively TRBD2 (5 bases). This CDR3 is 16 amino acids long. Germline CDR1 MNHEY, CDR2 SVGEGT. Trimming stripped 0 bases from V and 4 bases from J, with 12 bases between. The CDR3 DNA reads TGTGCCAGCAGTTACTCAATCGGGGTCTTCACCGGGGAGCTGTTTTTT. Protein product: CASSYSIGVFTGELFF.

The chain recombines TRBV27 with TRBJ2-2; 9 nucleotides line up with TRBD2. V gave up 6 bases and J gave up 0 bases; unmatched junction bases: 2. Germline CDR1 MNHEY, CDR2 SMNVEV (reference sequence). CDR3 length equals 15 residues. The CDR3 here is CASRLAGANTGELFF. For the CDR3, the DNA is TGTGCCAGCAGACTAGCGGGTGCGAACACCGGGGAGCTGTTTTTT.

This chain links TRBV4-3 with TRBJ2-7, with 7 positions matching TRBD2. The V segment lost 0 bases and the J segment 3 bases; nucleotides outside the gene matches: 5. The germline V gene encodes CDR1 LGHNA and CDR2 YSLEER. This CDR3 has 15 amino acids. CDR3 protein: CASSQDRSGIYEQYF. CDR3 nucleotide sequence: TGCGCCAGCAGCCAAGATCGGAGCGGGATCTACGAGCAGTACTTC.

V gene TRBV2 combines with J gene TRBJ2-1; D is perhaps TRBD1 (6 bases). The V gene lost 4 bases and the J gene lost 5 bases, with 12 bases spanning the gap. CDR3 size: 14 residues. Germline values: CDR1 SNHLY, CDR2 FYNNEI. This chain's CDR3 is CASSAWTANNEQFF. CDR3 bases: TGTGCCAGCAGTGCTTGGACAGCAAACAATGAGCAGTTCTTC.

The chain carries TRBV3-1 (or the pseudogene TRBV3-2) and TRBJ1-1; 8 positions agree with TRBD1. The CDR3 is 14 amino acids. V lost 4 bases and J lost 10; bases outside the gene matches: 11. Germline assignment: CDR1 LGHDT and CDR2 YNNKEL (reference sequence). CDR3 sequence: CASSPAGQGGGAFF. The CDR3, as DNA: TGTGCCAGCAGCCCCGCAGGACAGGGAGGAGGAGCTTTCTTT.

The chain combines TRBV5-5 with TRBJ1-3; D is perhaps TRBD1 (6 bases). Per germline, CDR1 SGHKS and CDR2 YYEKEE (reference sequence). V was clipped by 0 bases and J by 2 bases, with 9 bases between them. CDR3 length: 15 residues. CDR3 nucleotides: TGTGCCAGCAGCTTGGGACAGGTGACTGGAAACACCATATATTTT. This translates into CASSLGQVTGNTIYF. The variable domain in full, with the rest retrieved from reference TRBV5-5 and TRBJ1-3, is DAGVTQSPTHLIKTRGQQVTLRCSPISGHKSVSWYQQVLGQGPQFIFQYYEKEERGRGNFPDRFSARQFPNYSSELNVNALLLGDSALYLCASSLGQVTGNTIYFGEGSWLTVV.

The chain recombines TRBV19 with TRBJ1-5, with TRBD1 identical over 7 bases. CDR1 is LNHDA, CDR2 SQIVND, per germline (reference sequence). This CDR3 has 15 amino acids. The V segment lost 4 bases and the J segment 0 bases; nucleotides outside the gene matches: 3. CDR3 loop: CASSRDSYSNQPQHF. The CDR3 DNA reads TGTGCCAGTAGTAGGGACAGTTATAGCAATCAGCCCCAGCATTTT.

The rearrangement uses TRBV19 and TRBJ2-7; 7 nucleotides agree with TRBD1. The CDR3 sequence is 16 residues long. V dropped 5 bases and J dropped 6; count of bases not matched to a gene: 16. Germline V lookup: CDR1 LNHDA, CDR2 SQIVND (reference sequence). In nucleotides, the CDR3 is TGTGCCAGTAGTCCCTCTCGACAGGGAAGGCTTAGCGAGCAGTACTTC. This gives the protein CASSPSRQGRLSEQYF.

V and J are TRBV6-6 and TRBJ1-1; possible D gene TRBD1, 6 bases. Trimming shortened V by 6 bases and J by 1 base, and 18 bases separated the two germline ends. Germline V gene sequence: CDR1 MNHNY, CDR2 SVGAGI (reference sequence). The CDR3 is made up of 16 amino acids. The CDR3 sequence is CASRAQGKGENTEAFF. CDR3 nucleotide sequence: TGTGCCAGCAGGGCCCAGGGGAAGGGGGAGAACACTGAAGCTTTCTTT.

Comment on this clone: The junction does not match germline at one end; this may be a read error. The CDR3 DNA reads TGTGCCAGCAGCTTAGGCCCCCACAGCTCTGGAAGCACCATATATTTT. This codes for CASSLGPHSSGSTIYF. The V and J genes are TRBV7-2 and TRBJ1-3; D ambiguous. CDR1 and CDR2 from the germline V gene are SGHTA and FQGNSA. This CDR3 contains 16 residues.

This chain links TRBV5-1 with TRBJ2-1; weak D call: TRBD2 (5 bases). With 4 bases removed from V and 1 base from J, the gap between germline ends came to 12 bases. CDR1 is SGHRS and CDR2 is YFSETQ in the germline V gene. The CDR3 contains 15 residues. The CDR3 is CASSVGSTSYNEQFF. CDR3 DNA sequence: TGCGCCAGCAGCGTGGGGAGTACTTCCTACAATGAGCAGTTCTTC. Combining the CDR3 with reference TRBV5-1 and TRBJ2-1 gives the whole variable domain KAGVTQTPRYLIKTRGQQVTLSCSPISGHRSVSWYQQTPGQGLQFLFEYFSETQRNKGNFPGRFSGRQFSNSRSEMNVSTLELGDSALYLCASSVGSTSYNEQFFGPGTRLTVL.

As to this clone: This same CDR3 is encoded by further DNA sequences in the sample. This chain connects TRBV12-3 or TRBV12-4 to TRBJ2-2; possibly TRBD1 for D (5 bases). Between the trimmed V and J ends, which lost 6 bases and 7 bases, there was a span of 9 bases. The CDR3 has 12 amino acids. The CDR3 is CASSSQGGELFF. The CDR3 region has the DNA TGTGCCAGCAGCTCTCAGGGCGGGGAGCTGTTTTTT.